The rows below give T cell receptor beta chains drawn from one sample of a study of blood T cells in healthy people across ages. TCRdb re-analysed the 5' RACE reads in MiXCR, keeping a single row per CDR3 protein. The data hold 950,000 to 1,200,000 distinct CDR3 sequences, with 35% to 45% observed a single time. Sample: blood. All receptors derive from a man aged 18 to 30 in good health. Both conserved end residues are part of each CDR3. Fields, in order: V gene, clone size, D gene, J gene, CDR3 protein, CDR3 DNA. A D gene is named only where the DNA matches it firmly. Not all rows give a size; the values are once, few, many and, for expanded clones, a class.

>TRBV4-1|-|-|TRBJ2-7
CARSLSGNEQYF
TGCGCCCGCAGCCTTAGCGGCAATGAGCAGTACTTC
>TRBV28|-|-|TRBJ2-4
CASSTYPETGGEQYF
TGTGCCAGCAGTACTTACCCAGAGACAGGCGGGGAGCAGTACTTC
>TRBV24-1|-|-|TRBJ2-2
CATSESGVTNTGELFF
TGTGCCACCAGTGAGTCAGGAGTTACGAACACCGGGGAGCTGTTTTTT
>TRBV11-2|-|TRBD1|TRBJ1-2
CASSRSGTAGGYGYTF
TGTGCCAGCAGCCGATCGGGGACGGCAGGGGGCTATGGCTACACCTTC
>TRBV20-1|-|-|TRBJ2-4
CSASGGGAKNIQYF
TGCAGTGCCTCTGGGGGAGGAGCCAAAAACATTCAGTACTTC
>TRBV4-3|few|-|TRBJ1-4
CASSQSTEYNEKLFF
TGCGCCAGCAGCCAGTCGACAGAATATAATGAAAAACTGTTTTTT
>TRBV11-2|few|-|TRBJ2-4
CASSLAGANIQYF
TGTGCCAGCAGCTTAGCAGGGGCGAACATTCAGTACTTC
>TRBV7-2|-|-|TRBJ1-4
CASSLDGARGTNEKLFF
TGTGCCAGCAGCTTAGACGGGGCGAGGGGAACTAATGAAAAACTGTTTTTT
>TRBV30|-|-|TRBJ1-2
CAWSVLLQVHGHTF
TGTGCCTGGAGTGTACTCCTTCAAGTACATGGCCACACCTTC
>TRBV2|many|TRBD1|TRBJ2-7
CASRDRGSYEQYF
TGTGCCAGTAGGGACAGGGGATCCTACGAGCAGTACTTC
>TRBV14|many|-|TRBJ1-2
CASSQVLWYGYTF
TGTGCCAGCAGCCAAGTCCTTTGGTATGGCTACACCTTC
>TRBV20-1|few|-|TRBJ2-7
CSARGGRTYEQYF
TGCAGTGCTAGAGGGGGCAGGACCTACGAGCAGTACTTC
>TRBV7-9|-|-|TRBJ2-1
CASSPGGGTRNNEQFF
TGTGCCAGCAGCCCAGGAGGGGGGACGAGAAACAATGAGCAGTTCTTC
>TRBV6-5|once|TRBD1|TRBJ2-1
CASSYALGQGAWNEQFF
TGTGCCAGCAGTTACGCCTTGGGACAGGGGGCTTGGAATGAGCAGTTCTTC
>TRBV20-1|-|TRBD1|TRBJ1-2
CSALGQGANGYTF
TGCAGTGCCCTGGGACAGGGGGCGAATGGCTACACCTTC
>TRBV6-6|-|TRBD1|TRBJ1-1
CASSYTGEGEAFF
TGTGCCAGCAGTTACACAGGGGAGGGTGAAGCTTTCTTT
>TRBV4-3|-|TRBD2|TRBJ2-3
CASSQDLAGPKPGTDTQYF
TGCGCCAGCAGCCAAGATCTAGCGGGGCCTAAACCAGGGACAGATACGCAGTATTTT